The 32 T cell receptor beta chains below come from one sample, sequenced in a study of vaccination effects on CD4 cells after COVID-19. Peptide-pool stimulation followed by sequencing identified expanded antigen-specific CD4+ clonotypes in the ViraFEST assay. Scientists isolated CD4+ T cells after a roughly ten-day culture period ended. This person's SARS-CoV-2 infection, confirmed by PCR, occurred between March and December 2020. Participants each got two BNT162b2 or mRNA-1273 vaccine doses. The antigens for these receptors are not known. TCRdb's table, derived via immunoSEQ multiplex PCR, lists solely in-frame clones and lacks some. The repertoire holds some 15,000 clones, with around 80% as singletons. Sample: CD4+ T cells from PBMCs cultured with SARS-CoV-2 spike peptides, taken after COVID-19 vaccination. The receptors come from a human donor who had a prior SARS-CoV-2 infection.

The chain has TRBV18 and TRBJ2-5; D unresolved. Between the trimmed V and J ends, which lost 0 bases and 4 bases, there was a span of 6 bases. The CDR3 has 13 amino acids. From germline, CDR1 is KGHSH and CDR2 LQKENI. The CDR3 coding sequence is TGTGCCAGCTCACCACCATCCGCAGAGACCCAGTACTTC. This gives the protein CASSPPSAETQYF.

The chain recombines TRBV7-8 with TRBJ1-3; D remains ambiguous. The CDR3 is 17 amino acids. V was shortened by 1 base and J by 0 bases, with 13 bases between the two germline ends. Germline CDR1 and CDR2: SGHVS and FQNEAQ. The CDR3: CASSLGRGSLSGNTIYF. The CDR3 DNA follows: TGTGCCAGCAGCTTAGGCCGCGGCAGTCTCTCTGGAAACACCATATATTTT.

J is TRBJ1-1 and V is TRBV6-1; D may be TRBD1 (6 bases). CDR1 MNHNS and CDR2 SASEGT come from the germline V gene. V shed 1 base and J shed 11 bases, with 14 bases lying between them. The CDR3 is 13 amino acids. The CDR3 spells CASSEGPRGVAFF. The CDR3 nucleotides read TGTGCCAGCAGTGAAGGGCCTAGGGGGGTGGCTTTCTTT.

CDR3 coding DNA: TGTGCCAGCAGCATCGGGACTAGCGGTGGGGATACGCAGTATTTT. It translates to CASSIGTSGGDTQYF. The J gene is TRBJ2-3, the V gene TRBV5-6; 11 nucleotides agree with TRBD2. V trimming: 4 bases; J trimming: 6 bases; junction bases outside the gene matches: 7. Germline lookup yields CDR1 SGHDT and CDR2 YYEEEE. The CDR3 loop spans 15 amino acids.

The table lists this clone with a few counts. The genes are TRBV23-1 and TRBJ1-3, with no clear D. TRBV23-1 is flagged as an ORF with uncertain function. The CDR3 has 13 amino acids. V lost 9 bases to trimming and J lost 5 bases, with 14 bases between them. CDR3 in amino acids: CARAQKDRNTIYF. The CDR3 DNA sequence: TGCGCCAGAGCCCAAAAAGACAGAAACACCATATATTTT.

This clone was recorded only once. This rearrangement joins TRBV9 to TRBJ1-6; a weak D match, TRBD1 (5 bases). The germline V gene has CDR1 SGDLS and CDR2 YYNGEE. The CDR3 length is 16 residues. Trimming left V 5 bases short and J 3 bases short, with 15 bases between. The CDR3 is CASSGSGAGYNSPLHF. The CDR3 DNA is TGTGCCAGCAGTGGTAGTGGGGCTGGCTATAATTCACCCCTCCACTTT.

The chain joins TRBV4-1 to TRBJ2-3; 10 bases map to TRBD2. Germline V gene lookup returns CDR1 MGHRA and CDR2 YSYEKL. Losses at the gene ends were 0 bases for V and 4 bases for J; bases not matched to a gene: 7. This CDR3 has 17 residues. CDR3 DNA sequence: TGCGCCAGCAGCCAAGAAATCCTCAGCGGGGGGGCAGATACGCAGTATTTT. Residues: CASSQEILSGGADTQYF.

This clone was recorded only once. The chain links TRBV7-3 to TRBJ2-1, with a possible D match to TRBD2 (6 bases). Trimming took off 5 bases at V and 6 bases at J, with 17 bases between the two ends. The CDR3 consists of 15 residues. Germline V lookup: CDR1 SGHTA, CDR2 FQGTGA. The CDR3 DNA reads as TGTGCCAGCAGCAAGATTGCGGGACGGACCAATGAGCAGTTCTTC. Protein: CASSKIAGRTNEQFF.

The chain uses TRBV7-9 and TRBJ1-4; D is ambiguous. This CDR3 is 15 amino acids long. CDR1 and CDR2 (germline): SEHNR, FQNEAQ (reference sequence). The V gene lost 1 base and the J gene lost 4 bases, with 10 bases spanning the gap. The CDR3 DNA reads as TGTGCCAGCAGCTTAGAGGCCGGGTATAATGAAAAACTGTTTTTT. Protein sequence: CASSLEAGYNEKLFF.

V is TRBV29-1 and J is TRBJ2-3; TRBD2 matches 12 bases. CDR1 is SQVTM, CDR2 ANQGSEA, per germline. With V trimmed by 6 bases and J by 2 bases, 6 bases remained unmatched. The CDR3 sequence is 15 residues long. The CDR3 sequence is CSVERLAGVTDTQYF. In nucleotides, the CDR3 is TGCAGCGTGGAAAGACTAGCGGGAGTCACAGATACGCAGTATTTT.

This clone has only one observation. This chain links TRBV3-1 (or the pseudogene TRBV3-2) with TRBJ2-7, with D perhaps matching TRBD1 (6 bases). Trimming took 2 bases from V and 7 from J, leaving 18 bases between them. This CDR3 region has 15 residues. Germline assignment: CDR1 LGHDT and CDR2 YNNKEL (reference sequence). The CDR3 region is CASSQNGLGALEQYF. The CDR3 nucleotides read TGTGCCAGCAGCCAAAATGGGTTGGGGGCCCTGGAGCAGTACTTC.

The rearrangement uses TRBV19 and TRBJ2-5, with a possible D match to TRBD2 (6 bases). Germline assignment: CDR1 LNHDA and CDR2 SQIVND (reference sequence). V lost 2 bases and J 1 base, leaving 8 bases between the germline ends. This CDR3 has 14 amino acids. The CDR3 DNA is TGTGCCAGTAGTATAACCGGGGGCCAAGAGACCCAGTACTTC. It translates to CASSITGGQETQYF.

The chain uses TRBV5-1 and TRBJ2-1; D could derive from TRBD1 or TRBD2 (5 bases each). CDR1 SGHRS and CDR2 YFSETQ come from the germline V gene. V was pared by 3 bases and J by 6 bases, with 13 bases between. CDR3 length equals 14 residues. The CDR3 DNA sequence: TGCGCCAGCAGCTCCGGGACGAGTGGCAATGAGCAGTTCTTC. The encoded protein is CASSSGTSGNEQFF.

The gene calls are TRBV19 and TRBJ1-6; possibly TRBD1 for D (6 bases). The CDR3 consists of 13 residues. Trimming pared 8 bases from V and 4 bases from J, leaving 9 bases between. Germline loops: CDR1 LNHDA, CDR2 SQIVND (reference sequence). The chain's CDR3 is CASQGTYNSPLHF. The CDR3 DNA reads TGTGCCAGTCAGGGGACTTATAATTCACCCCTCCACTTT. Using reference TRBV19 and TRBJ1-6 for the parts outside the CDR3, the full variable domain is DGGITQSPKYLFRKEGQNVTLSCEQNLNHDAMYWYRQDPGQGLRLIYYSQIVNDFQKGDIAEGYSVSREKKESFPLTVTSAQKNPTAFYLCASQGTYNSPLHFGNGTRLTVT.

The chain has TRBV24-1 and TRBJ2-1, with 10 bases matching TRBD2. Germline V gene sequence: CDR1 KGHDR, CDR2 SFDVKD. V dropped 5 bases and J dropped 8; count of bases not matched to a gene: 14. This CDR3 contains 17 residues. Here the CDR3 reads CATSVRLAGVFKDEQFF. The CDR3 nucleotides read TGTGCCACCAGTGTCCGGCTAGCGGGAGTGTTTAAAGATGAGCAGTTCTTC.

V usage is TRBV5-8 and J usage is TRBJ1-2; D is undetermined. This CDR3 region has 12 residues. Germline CDR1 SGHTS, CDR2 YDEGEE. V lost 1 base, J lost 4 bases, and 5 bases lay in between. The CDR3 DNA sequence: TGTGCCAGCAGCTTGCGTTTCTATGGCTACACCTTC. Translating gives CASSLRFYGYTF.

The gene calls are TRBV2 and TRBJ2-2; 8 bases line up with TRBD1. Germline-derived CDR1 and CDR2 are SNHLY and FYNNEI. This CDR3 has 16 residues. V lost 5 bases and J lost 1; bases outside the gene matches: 6. The CDR3 sequence is CASSSNRGRNTGELFF. CDR3 DNA sequence: TGTGCCAGCAGTAGCAACAGGGGGAGGAACACCGGGGAGCTGTTTTTT.

The chain links TRBV7-2 to TRBJ2-7; D remains unclear. The CDR3 loop spans 12 amino acids. V shed 6 bases and J shed 1 base, with 7 bases lying between them. CDR1 is SGHTA and CDR2 is FQGNSA in the germline V gene. CDR3 residues: CASSPNSYEQYF. CDR3 DNA sequence: TGTGCCAGCAGTCCAAATTCCTACGAGCAGTACTTC.

This clone counts as medium-sized. The chain recombines TRBV3-1 (or the pseudogene TRBV3-2) with TRBJ1-4; no firm D call. Germline values: CDR1 LGHDT, CDR2 YNNKEL (reference sequence). The CDR3 contains 16 residues. V lost 5 bases, J lost 0 bases, and 13 bases lay in between. CDR3 sequence: CASSLGAGSTNEKLFF. DNA of the CDR3: TGTGCCAGCAGCTTAGGCGCGGGGTCAACTAATGAAAAACTGTTTTTT.

The V gene is TRBV2, the J gene TRBJ1-3, with D unclear. The CDR3 sequence is 12 residues long. CDR1 is SNHLY, CDR2 FYNNEI, per germline. Between the trimmed V and J ends, which lost 7 bases and 3 bases, there was a span of 7 bases. The CDR3 DNA is TGTGCCAGCAAGGACCGTGGAAACACCATATATTTT. Protein sequence: CASKDRGNTIYF.

This clone was recorded once. The chain is built from TRBV13 and TRBJ1-2; 9 bases are a match to TRBD1. Germline V gives CDR1 PRHDT, CDR2 FYEKMQ (reference sequence). Trimming cost V 3 bases and J 8 bases; bases outside gene matches: 10. The CDR3 sequence is 15 residues long. CDR3 nucleotide sequence: TGTGCCAGCAGCTTTGGGACAGGGAGAACAACCGGCTACACCTTC. This encodes CASSFGTGRTTGYTF. Drawing the rest from reference TRBV13 and TRBJ1-2, the complete variable domain is AAGVIQSPRHLIKEKRETATLKCYPIPRHDTVYWYQQGPGQDPQFLISFYEKMQSDKGSIPDRFSAQQFSDYHSELNMSSLELGDSALYFCASSFGTGRTTGYTFGSGTRLTVV.

The gene calls are TRBV10-3 and TRBJ2-1, with TRBD1 matching 7 bases. The CDR3 has 14 residues. CDR1 and CDR2 (germline): ENHRY, SYGVKD. Losses at the gene ends were 6 bases for V and 7 bases for J; bases not matched to a gene: 9. DNA for the CDR3: TGTGCCATCAGGAGACAGGGCGTTCTGAATGAGCAGTTCTTC. It is translated as CAIRRQGVLNEQFF.

The rearrangement links TRBV7-9 to TRBJ2-1, with 11 bases aligning to TRBD2. Looked up from germline, CDR1 is SEHNR and CDR2 is FQNEAQ (reference sequence). The trim removed 7 bases at V and 0 bases at J, leaving 8 bases unmatched. The CDR3 contains 17 residues. The CDR3 reads CASIAGTSGFSYNEQFF. In DNA, the CDR3 is TGTGCCAGCATTGCCGGGACTAGCGGATTCTCCTACAATGAGCAGTTCTTC.

The chain couples TRBV5-1 to TRBJ2-3; 11 bases are shared with TRBD2. The CDR3 is 17 amino acids. Germline V gene data show CDR1 as SGHRS and CDR2 as YFSETQ. The trim removed 1 base at V and 0 bases at J, leaving 4 bases unmatched. The CDR3 DNA is TGCGCCAGCAGCTTGACTAGCGGGGGCCCTAGCACAGATACGCAGTATTTT. This translates into CASSLTSGGPSTDTQYF.

The V and J genes are TRBV3-1 (or the pseudogene TRBV3-2) and TRBJ1-1; a possible D gene is TRBD1 (6 bases). CDR1 is LGHDT and CDR2 is YNNKEL in the germline V gene (reference sequence). The CDR3 has 16 amino acids. V lost 3 bases and J lost 1, with 15 bases in between. Here the CDR3 reads CASSHAPGGGNTEAFF. The CDR3 DNA follows: TGTGCCAGCAGCCACGCGCCCGGAGGGGGGAACACTGAAGCTTTCTTT.

This clone was counted a single time. This chain's CDR3 is CASSRDLGPGELFF. The CDR3 nucleotides read TGTGCCAGCAGCCGGGACCTTGGGCCCGGGGAGCTGTTTTTT. The chain recombines TRBV6-5 with TRBJ2-2; the D call may be TRBD1 or TRBD2 (5 bases each). Looked up from germline, CDR1 is MNHEY and CDR2 is SVGAGI. The CDR3 contains 14 residues. V was cut by 6 bases and J by 6 bases, with 14 bases left in between.

This chain links TRBV4-2 with TRBJ1-4; TRBD1 aligns across 10 bases. V shed 4 bases, J shed 0 bases, and the junction held 8 bases outside the gene matches. This CDR3 comprises 18 residues. Germline-derived CDR1 and CDR2 are LGHNA and YNFKEQ. The CDR3 spells CASSPGTGALATNEKLFF. The CDR3, as DNA: TGTGCCAGCAGCCCCGGGACAGGGGCACTAGCAACTAATGAAAAACTGTTTTTT.

The genes are TRBV10-2 and TRBJ2-5; TRBD2 is a possible D gene (6 bases). CDR3 length: 16 amino acids. V gave up 7 bases and J gave up 1 base, with 19 bases separating them. CDR1 and CDR2 from the germline V gene are WSHSY and SAAADI. The CDR3 region is CASTAFRGNIQETQYF. Here the CDR3 DNA reads TGCGCCAGCACTGCGTTTCGGGGGAACATCCAAGAGACCCAGTACTTC.

This chain joins TRBV5-1 and TRBJ2-1; possible D gene TRBD2, 6 bases. The CDR3 spans 15 residues. The V end lost 2 bases, the J end lost 5 bases, and 14 bases lay between the germline ends. Germline V gives CDR1 SGHRS, CDR2 YFSETQ. The CDR3, as DNA: TGCGCCAGCAGCTTCTTCGCCCCTAGCGACAATGAGCAGTTCTTC. Translated, it gives CASSFFAPSDNEQFF.

The chain joins TRBV6-6 to TRBJ2-2; no reliable D call. The V gene lost 6 bases and the J gene lost 0 bases, with 5 bases spanning the gap. The length of the CDR3 is 13 residues. Germline V CDR1 and CDR2: MNHNY, SVGAGI (reference sequence). Here the CDR3 DNA reads TGTGCCAGCAGGATTTCGAACACCGGGGAGCTGTTTTTT. Translated: CASRISNTGELFF.

The table lists this clone with a few counts. The rearrangement links TRBV12-5 to TRBJ2-2; no clear D. There are 14 residues in the CDR3. The V end lost 0 bases, the J end lost 7 bases, and 9 bases lay between the germline ends. Per germline, CDR1 LGHNT and CDR2 FRNRAP. CDR3 in amino acids: CASGLVLGDGELFF. The CDR3, as DNA: TGTGCTAGTGGTTTGGTACTTGGGGACGGGGAGCTGTTTTTT.

Within the sample, this clone is large (0.1 to 1%). This rearrangement joins TRBV6-5 to TRBJ2-7; 9 bases map to TRBD2. V lost 0 bases to trimming and J lost 2 bases; unmatched junction nucleotides: 2. The CDR3 sequence is 15 residues long. The germline gives CDR1 MNHEY, CDR2 SVGAGI. The CDR3 bases are TGTGCCAGCAGTTACTCGACTAGCGGACCCTACGAGCAGTACTTC. Translated, it gives CASSYSTSGPYEQYF.